This T cell receptor (beta chain) was captured by sequencing in a study of OX40 agonist ivuxolimab in advanced cancers. On the study more broadly: Previous treatment with anti-PD-1, anti-PD-L1 or anti-CTLA-4 therapy was allowed; about 40% had received some. Whole-study findings and limits: More expanded clones were found, on average, in CD8+ than in CD4+ T cells.

The CDR3 runs to 13 residues. The J segment lost 2 bases and the V segment lost 5 bases, leaving 2 bases of the junction unmatched. Germline V gene lookup returns CDR1 SEHNR and CDR2 FQNEAQ (reference sequence). Sequenced by immunoSEQ multiplex PCR; TCRdb stores in-frame clones only, minus some. The repertoire includes roughly 60,000 clones, about 86% of them detected once, and more than 3% sits in the top ten. As to this clone: Its antigen is not known.

This chain connects TRBV7-9 to TRBJ1-2, with 7 positions matching TRBD1. The clonotype comes from an adult with an advanced solid tumor such as melanoma, head and neck, liver or kidney cancer. The source material was CD4+ or CD8+ T cells sorted from blood, sampled in a trial of the OX40 agonist ivuxolimab. In nucleotides, the CDR3 is TGTGCCAGCAGCCAGGGACAGAACTATGGCTACACCTTC. It encodes CASSQGQNYGYTF.